The source of this TCR beta chain is a study of cytomegalovirus exposure and HLA in healthy donors. Study background: Clustering assigned about 76% of the approximately 390 genotyped donors to the Caucasian-associated ancestry cluster. Points from the study as a whole: Later work found most CMV-associated TCR beta chains apparently HLA-restricted. When presence/absence was analysed, sequencing depth was taken to be roughly uniform across donors.

CDR1 and CDR2 (germline): MGHDK, SYGVNS. The length of the CDR3 is 13 residues. The V end was cut by 7 bases, the J end by 7 bases, with 16 bases between. This clone was detected once. Its cognate antigen is unknown. Despite likely unrecorded immune exposures, the donors were nominally healthy at the time of sampling. This PCR relied on a set of 60 Vbeta primers and 13 Jbeta primers. Some clones are missing from TCRdb's copy, which holds only in-frame ones; the method was immunoSEQ multiplex PCR. The sample yields roughly 96,000 clones, 65% to 75% seen once. The sample comprised PBMCs. V and J are TRBV25-1 and TRBJ2-5, with unresolved D. The TCR originated in a female donor in good health and CMV-seropositive. The CDR3 region is CASTDPAGGTQYF. CDR3 nucleotides: TGTGCCAGCACCGACCCCGCCGGCGGGACCCAGTACTTC. Drawing the rest from reference TRBV25-1 and TRBJ2-5, the complete variable domain is EADIYQTPRYLVIGTGKKITLECSQTMGHDKMYWYQQDPGMELHLIHYSYGVNSTEKGDLSSESTVSRIRTEHFPLTLESARPSHTSQYLCASTDPAGGTQYFGPGTRLLVL.